A selection of T cell receptor beta chains follows, all from one sample in a study of PD-1 blockade in mismatch repair-deficient tumors. Method: immunoSEQ multiplex PCR; TCRdb's copy keeps in-frame clones and lacks some. The table has 90,000 to 120,000 clones, about 79% seen once; the top ten hold approximately 6.7%. The sample was peripheral blood, taken roughly eight months after starting pembrolizumab. The origin of the receptors is an adult with mismatch repair-deficient cancer. Both conserved end residues are part of each CDR3. Fields, in order: D gene, clone size, J gene, V gene, CDR3 protein, CDR3 DNA. D genes are given only for firm matches. Rows may omit the clone size; those that give it use once, few, many or a size class.

. | . | TRBJ2-1 | TRBV11-2 | CASSLDTGKSYNEQFF | TGTGCCAGCAGCTTAGATACGGGGAAATCCTACAATGAGCAGTTCTTC
TRBD1 | . | TRBJ2-6 | TRBV19 | CASRTDRAGANVLTF | TGTGCCAGTAGAACGGACAGGGCTGGGGCCAACGTCCTGACTTTC
. | . | TRBJ2-3 | TRBV13 | CASSSRLSPGTQYF | TGTGCCAGCAGCTCTAGGCTGAGCCCGGGTACGCAGTATTTT
. | . | TRBJ2-2 | TRBV19 | CASSTRNRNTGELFF | TGTGCCAGTAGTACCCGGAACAGAAACACCGGGGAGCTGTTTTTT
. | . | TRBJ1-2 | TRBV5-5 | CASSSQGYGYTF | TGTGCCAGCAGCTCTCAGGGCTATGGCTACACCTTC
TRBD1 | . | TRBJ2-7 | TRBV27 | CASSLVSTGSYEQYF | TGTGCCAGCAGTTTAGTTTCGACAGGGAGCTACGAGCAGTACTTC
TRBD1 | once | TRBJ1-5 | TRBV6-5 | CASSYDRGLNQPQHF | TGTGCCAGCAGTTACGACAGGGGGCTCAATCAGCCCCAGCATTTT
. | . | TRBJ2-7 | TRBV19 | CASSMAGYEQYF | TGTGCCAGTAGTATGGCTGGCTACGAGCAGTACTTC
. | . | TRBJ2-7 | TRBV7-9 | CASSYQGYEQYF | TGTGCCAGCAGCTACCAGGGCTACGAGCAGTACTTC
. | . | TRBJ1-2 | TRBV19 | CASSFDLNYGYTF | TGTGCCAGTAGTTTCGACCTTAACTATGGCTACACCTTC
. | . | TRBJ2-6 | TRBV7-9 | CATPAGANVLTF | TGTGCCACACCGGCCGGGGCCAACGTCCTGACTTTC
TRBD2 | . | TRBJ2-7 | TRBV7-2 | CASSLAASGTYEQYF | TGTGCCAGCAGCTTAGCGGCTAGCGGGACCTACGAGCAGTACTTC
TRBD1 | . | TRBJ2-5 | TRBV5-6 | CASSGGTGHKETQYF | TGTGCCAGCAGCGGTGGGACAGGGCACAAAGAGACCCAGTACTTC
TRBD1 | . | TRBJ1-2 | TRBV18 | CASSIETGPASYTF | TGTGCCAGCTCAATCGAGACAGGGCCGGCGAGCTACACCTTC
. | . | TRBJ1-5 | TRBV2 | CASSEWQNNQPQHF | TGTGCCAGCAGTGAATGGCAGAACAATCAGCCCCAGCATTTT
TRBD1 | . | TRBJ2-1 | TRBV2 | CASSPPGQANNEQFF | TGTGCCAGCAGCCCTCCGGGACAGGCCAACAATGAGCAGTTCTTC
TRBD2 | . | TRBJ2-3 | TRBV6-6 | CASSYGLAGTDTQYF | TGTGCCAGCAGTTACGGTCTAGCGGGCACAGATACGCAGTATTTT
TRBD2 | . | TRBJ2-3 | TRBV7-9 | CASSPLPSGALGTQYF | TGTGCCAGCAGCCCCCTCCCTAGCGGCGCTTTGGGTACGCAGTATTTT
. | . | TRBJ1-2 | TRBV28 | CASTLAGDNYGYTF | TGTGCCAGCACTTTGGCAGGGGATAACTATGGCTACACCTTC
TRBD2 | . | TRBJ2-3 | TRBV11-1 | CASSLAGLEGTDTQYF | TGTGCCAGCAGCTTAGCGGGACTAGAAGGTACAGATACGCAGTATTTT
. | . | TRBJ1-1 | TRBV10-3 | CAISETGPPNTEAFF | TGTGCCATCAGTGAAACAGGGCCCCCGAACACTGAAGCTTTCTTT
. | few | TRBJ2-7 | TRBV2 | CASRASATYEQYF | TGTGCCAGCAGGGCTAGCGCGACCTACGAGCAGTACTTC